This TCR beta chain was captured in a study of cytomegalovirus exposure and HLA in healthy donors (dated by TCRdb to 2017 to 2019). The study in broad terms: According to an earlier analysis of around 600 of the donors, 150 million to 200 million T cells yielded 100 million or so unique TCR beta sequences and approximately 300 Gb of sequence data. The study profiled the T cell repertoires of more than 500 subjects by immunosequencing and related them to cytomegalovirus serostatus. Genome-wide SNP genotypes for about 65% of the roughly 670 donors were used in a later genetic analysis, which treated that subset as a discovery cohort. About 280 gigabases of sequencing data and about 92 million unique TCR sequences made up an early release that covered some 640 HLA-typed donors. Among around 400 genotyped donors of the cohort, an average of approximately 200,000 unique TCR beta nucleotide sequences was sequenced per donor, of which 15% to 20% were non-productive. High-throughput TCR immunosequencing, statistical association of individual TCRs with disease status, and machine learning were combined to predict cytomegalovirus infection status. An earlier analysis of approximately 500 of the donors applied high-throughput TCR beta sequencing to assess whether each TCR beta V gene segment acted as functional or pseudogenic. Typing coverage varied by locus: roughly 629-640 donors for A, B, C, DRB1 and DQB1; more than 500 for DQA1; around 570 for DPA1; fewer than 480 for DPB1. Because of strong linkage in the cohort, 5 or 6 DR-DQ haplotypes were treated as single units for association and clustering. Every repertoire in the discovery cohort had been generated on one and the same sequencing platform. Rather than drawing on any new phenotypic data, the later analysis identified candidate immune exposures from TCR beta sequences and the way those sequences occurred across donors. A later analysis re-examined previously published TCR beta repertoires from roughly 720 donors and added high-resolution HLA genotyping to investigate patterns of TCR occurrence. Donor age, sex, ethnicity and CMV serostatus were compiled together with the repertoire data. Both class I and class II loci were covered by HLA typing, at four-digit resolution. The study aimed to test whether cataloging public T cell receptors could reveal signatures of past pathogen exposure. In addition to the first cohort of hundreds of subjects, a separate validation cohort of 100 to 150 different subjects was used. The genetic ancestry cluster associated with self-reported Caucasian donors included roughly 84% of the 398 genotyped donors. Study-wide conclusions, independent of this receptor: In a later analysis, several top co-occurrence clusters were reported to appear linked to parvovirus B19, influenza, CMV and Epstein-Barr virus. In a later genetic analysis, fewer N-insertions in productive TCRs were reported among donors in an Asian-associated ancestry cluster than the roughly 700-donor mean. Linkage disequilibrium might explain the correlated functional status among segregating V segments, but an unknown experimental factor could not be excluded. The earlier analysis of a few hundred of the donors excluded roughly 17 rarely observed V segments, including chromosome 9 orphons, because counts were too low. According to a later analysis, most CMV-associated TCR beta chains appeared to be HLA-restricted, and the HLA associations seemed to be driven largely by CMV exposure. The 87-base-pair reads could not distinguish some IMGT-functional V segments, including TRBV6-2 and TRBV6-3, so those segments were excluded. In a later genetic analysis, a missense DCLRE1C variant was associated with V-gene and J-gene trimming of TCR beta chains, and the association was replicated in an independent cohort. Only TCR beta chains were sequenced in this cohort, and the absence of alpha or paired-chain data limited detectable features. In vitro tests confirmed that three of the cytomegalovirus-associated TCR beta chains recognize cytomegalovirus antigens. A cluster of highly shared sequence variants was judged likely to be a technical artifact of the sequencing pipeline. Strong co-occurrence of HLA alleles, especially DR and DQ, made assigning TCR associations to individual alleles difficult. The authors suggested that the approach could potentially be extended to other disease states and immunological phenotypes. A further reported finding was that TCR beta sequences accurately predicted the HLA-A and HLA-B alleles for most subjects in the first cohort. At a false discovery rate of 0.05, a later analysis linked some 18,000 TCR beta sequences to specific HLA alleles. In a later analysis, HLA-associated TCR beta chains were found to be more clonally expanded and to have lower generation probabilities than equally common non-associated chains. Immune exposure information for the cohort was limited to CMV serostatus. In an earlier analysis of 587 of the donors, most TCR beta V segments appeared in productive rearrangements about 87% or about 30% of the time, broadly matching IMGT annotations. Because HLA typing was unavailable for some donors at each locus, only the typed subset was used in association tests. The classifier was reported to diagnose cytomegalovirus status with high specificity and sensitivity in both the original and validation cohorts. The study listed 164 TCR beta chains as associated with cytomegalovirus. Across donors, most TCR sequences were observed very rarely, whereas some public TCRs were present in many individuals. Presence/absence analyses assumed roughly uniform sequencing depth across donors, an assumption that may not hold. In a later analysis, TCR association rates were found to vary across HLA loci, with the most associated TCRs seen for DRB1 alleles and the fewest for HLA-C alleles.

The cohort consisted of some 730 healthy bone marrow donors. At the time of sampling, all cohort members were nominally healthy, though unrecorded immune exposures were likely present. The donor was CMV seropositive and was included in the group of some 290 seropositive cohort members. A peripheral blood sample was collected from each donor, and TCR beta sequencing was performed on peripheral blood mononuclear cells. Genomic DNA extraction from the blood cell samples was performed with the Qiagen DNeasy Blood Extraction Kit. Library creation used the immunoSEQ multiplex PCR assay. The multiplex PCR relied on a mix of 60 forward primers for TCR Vbeta segments and 13 reverse primers for TCR Jbeta segments. The CDR3 region of rearranged TCR beta genes was amplified from genomic DNA by a multiplex PCR assay. The amplified TCR beta libraries were sequenced on the Illumina HiSeq System as 87-base-pair reads. On the authors' methods: Across the 600 to 700 repertoires, a later analysis counted roughly 77 million unique TCR beta chains, approximately 12 million of which were shared by at least two donors. To remove PCR and sequencing errors, raw reads were error-corrected and collapsed into unique sequences using a nearest-neighbor algorithm that merged closely related sequences. CDR3 sequences were aligned to IMGT reference sequences to assign V, D and J gene segments. For a sequence to be retained, a match of at least six nucleotides was required to both a V gene segment and a J gene segment. A rearrangement was called productive if the CDR3 had no stop codons and remained in frame with V and J, and every other rearrangement was called non-productive. CDR3 was defined according to IMGT convention as the region running from the second conserved V-encoded cysteine to the conserved J-encoded phenylalanine. The earlier analysis of around 640 of the donors excluded sequences that lacked an unambiguous match to a single V gene segment. In an earlier analysis of approximately 590 of the donors, V segments were called functional above 56.7% productive rearrangements and were called segregating when the between-donor standard deviation exceeded 5%. To diagnose cytomegalovirus status from the catalog of TCR beta chain sequences, a statistical classification framework was built. In a later analysis, V and J genes were assigned by comparing TCR nucleotide sequences against IMGT/GENE-DB human TR gene sequences. The TCRdist pipeline was used in a later analysis to assign CDR3 sequences and most-parsimonious VDJ recombination scenarios. In a later analysis, each TCR beta chain was defined by its CDR3 amino acid sequence together with its V-gene family, and reads lacking a unique V-gene family were excluded. To address suspected cross-contamination and a sequencing artifact, a later analysis removed around 590 highly shared, low-generation-probability nucleotide sequences. For each public chain, a later analysis derived a clonal expansion index from normalized ranks of inferred template counts within each repertoire. A later analysis computed generation probabilities with a VDJ recombination model fitted to out-of-frame rearrangements, and checked the results against IGoR. Hypergeometric tests were used in a later analysis to score TCR-TCR, TCR-HLA and TCR-CMV co-occurrence, with a repertoire-size bias correction applied to the TCR pairs. False discovery rates were estimated in a later analysis by permuting HLA or CMV assignments 20 times. In a later analysis, co-occurring TCRs were grouped with DBSCAN, and TCRdist sequence similarity was added when clustering was performed within HLA-allele-positive subsets. Co-occurrence clustering excluded repertoires with fewer than 30,000 or more than 120,000 public chains, plus five with anomalous nucleotide sharing. This immuneACCESS table, as held by TCRdb, lists in-frame sequences with V and J called but not all clones. Of the missing ones, under half trace to an unresolved V gene in checked studies; the others have no known cause. The DNA was the basis for D and trimming; V, J and clone size are from that table. Counted in this sample were under 200,000 clones; around 72% of them appeared once. The ten top clones hold approximately 3.4% of the sample.

This clone was seen a few times. This receptor's antigen is unknown. Base qualities are missing; no much larger clone stands one base away. The CDR3 holds 12 amino acids from the cysteine to the phenylalanine. The entry retains the CDR3 DNA only, 36 bases that are in frame from base 1. V is clipped by 7 bases and J by 2 bases, and the sequence between their germline boundaries is 8 bases long. The germline V gene (reference sequence) gives CDR1 as MNHNY and CDR2 as SVGAGI. Sequenced sample: PBMCs. The TCR sequence derives from a woman aged 45 to 65 in good health and CMV-seropositive. The chain links TRBV6-6 with TRBJ1-2; no confident D gene assignment can be made. The CDR3 corresponds to CASTPLNYGYTF. The DNA reads TGTGCCAGCACCCCCCTCAACTATGGCTACACCTTC.